The sequence of this T cell receptor (beta chain) was determined in a study of T-cell memory formation after mild COVID-19. On the study more broadly: For the most part, TCR clusters were specific to one donor. The study, taken as a whole, reports: Most CD4+ clones that shrank were in CM and EM, while CD8+ ones turned up in EMRA.

Deletions cut 4 bases from V and 9 bases from J, with 15 bases between. This CDR3 has 12 residues. Germline CDR1 DFQATT, CDR2 SNEGSKA (reference sequence). From the 5' RACE reads, TCRdb called clonotypes with MiXCR, one entry per CDR3 protein. The repertoire holds 300,000 to 400,000 distinct CDR3 sequences, with approximately 13% as singletons. Regarding this clonotype: Its matching antigen is unknown.

Material: PBMCs or a T cell subset sorted from them (not recorded which). V gene TRBV20-1 combines with J gene TRBJ2-5, with D possibly being TRBD1 or TRBD2 (5 bases each). The origin of this receptor is a man between 18 and 29 years old who had mild COVID-19 (a few samples of this study predate the infection). Cell type and time point are not known. This CDR3 reads CSAIGTPEAQYF. CDR3 sequence (DNA): TGCAGTGCTATCGGGACCCCGGAGGCCCAGTACTTC.